This T cell receptor beta chain was recovered during a study of blood T cells in healthy people across ages. The CDR3 length is 14 residues. Germline assignment: CDR1 SGHAT and CDR2 FQNNGV. Trimming took 1 base from V and 2 from J, leaving 8 bases between them. The authors ran a second PCR of roughly 6 to 11 cycles using a sample-barcoded 5' primer and a J-beta primer mix. Each cDNA molecule received a tag from a template-switch adaptor that had 12 random nucleotides. TCRdb redid the calling of the 5' RACE reads with MiXCR, one entry per CDR3 protein. This table has just under 750,000 distinct CDR3 sequences, approximately 21% appearing once.

The specimen sequenced was blood. V gene TRBV11-2 combines with J gene TRBJ2-5; a weak D match, TRBD1 (5 bases). This clonotype was obtained from an older man in good health. Written as DNA, the CDR3 is TGTGCCAGCAGCTTAGTCCGACAGCAAGAGACCCAGTACTTC. It is translated as CASSLVRQQETQYF.